This section outlines one T cell receptor beta chain sequence together with its context. In the study's own analysis: Estimates of nucleated cell counts were drawn from the amplification of reference gene primers. The assay was immunoSEQ multiplex PCR, and TCRdb's table has in-frame clones only and misses some. That table furnishes V, J and clone size, whereas the DNA furnished D and trimming. The sample lists some 270,000 clones, about four fifths occurring once. These data are taken from a study of blood T cell repertoires in COVID-19. On the study more broadly: Sites across the United States, Italy and Spain contributed samples from acute and convalescent COVID-19. From T cells, B-cell-depleted T cells, or PBMCs came the material, which was cDNA or gDNA.

The CDR3 has 18 residues. V dropped 4 bases and J dropped 1; count of bases not matched to a gene: 11. Germline V gene data show CDR1 as SGHTA and CDR2 as FQGTGA. Seattle researchers signed up patients amid active infection and tracked them longitudinally. Sequences were obtained from peripheral blood. This TCR came from a person between 65 and 80 years old with COVID-19, enrolled during active disease. The chain is built from TRBV7-3 and TRBJ2-1, with 9 positions matching TRBD2. The CDR3 bases are TGTGCCAGCAGCTCCCCACAGCGGGGGGCACTATCCTACAATGAGCAGTTCTTC. Translating gives CASSSPQRGALSYNEQFF.